This T cell receptor beta chain was identified in a study of T cell repertoires and Cas9 in healthy adults. Across the whole study: SpCas9-reactive CD4 and CD8 T cells were characterized for potency, cytotoxicity and lineage.

The CDR3 contains 14 residues. Looked up from germline, CDR1 is MRHNA and CDR2 is SNTAGT. The trim removed 2 bases at V and 4 bases at J, leaving 0 bases unmatched. A few counts support this clone. Its cognate antigen is unknown. General study points: In vitro, SpCas9-reactive Tregs were reported to curb effector T cell proliferation and function.

Libraries were prepared by immunoSEQ multiplex PCR; TCRdb keeps only in-frame clonotypes and omits some of them. Among approximately 22,000 clones listed, less than 95% were seen once. The chain joins TRBV6-4 to TRBJ2-3; 10 nucleotides agree with TRBD1. The receptor was isolated from a human donor in good health. Material for sequencing was CD4+ effector T cells (CD127+, CD25-, CD137-, CD154-) from PBMCs; culture status not recorded. In DNA form, the CDR3 reads TGTGCCAGCAGTGACGGACAGGGGGCAGATACGCAGTATTTT. This translates into CASSDGQGADTQYF.